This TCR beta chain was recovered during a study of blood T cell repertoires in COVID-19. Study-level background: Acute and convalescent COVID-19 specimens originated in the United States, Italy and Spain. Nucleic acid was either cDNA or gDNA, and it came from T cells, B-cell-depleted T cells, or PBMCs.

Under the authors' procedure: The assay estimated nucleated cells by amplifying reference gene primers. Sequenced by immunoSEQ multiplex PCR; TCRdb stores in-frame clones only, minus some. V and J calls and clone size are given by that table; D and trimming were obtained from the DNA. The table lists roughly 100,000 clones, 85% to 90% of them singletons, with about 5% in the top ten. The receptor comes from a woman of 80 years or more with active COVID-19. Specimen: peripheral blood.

CDR3 in amino acids: CATSRDGTLWEKLFF. CDR3 nucleotides: TGTGCCACCAGCAGAGATGGGACATTGTGGGAAAAACTGTTTTTT. This rearrangement joins TRBV15 to TRBJ1-4; D is perhaps TRBD1 (6 bases). In germline, CDR1 is LNHNV, CDR2 YYDKDF (reference sequence). V lost 0 bases and J 8 bases, leaving 13 bases between the germline ends. The CDR3 is 15 amino acids.